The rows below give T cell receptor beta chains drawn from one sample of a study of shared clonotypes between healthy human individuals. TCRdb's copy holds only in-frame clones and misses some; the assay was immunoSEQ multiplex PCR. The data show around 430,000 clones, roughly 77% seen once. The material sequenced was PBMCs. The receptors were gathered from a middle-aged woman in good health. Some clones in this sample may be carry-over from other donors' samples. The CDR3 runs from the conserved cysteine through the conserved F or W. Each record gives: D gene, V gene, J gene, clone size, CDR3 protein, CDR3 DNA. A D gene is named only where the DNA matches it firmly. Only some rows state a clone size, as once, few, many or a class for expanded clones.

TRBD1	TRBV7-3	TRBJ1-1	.	CASSTAGGRAAEAFF	TGTGCCAGCAGCACGGCAGGGGGCAGGGCAGCTGAAGCTTTCTTT
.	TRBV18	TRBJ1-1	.	CASSPGEYTEAFF	TGTGCCAGCTCACCCGGCGAGTACACTGAAGCTTTCTTT
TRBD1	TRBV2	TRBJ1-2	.	CASSEFDRAYGYTF	TGTGCCAGCAGTGAGTTCGACAGGGCCTATGGCTACACCTTC
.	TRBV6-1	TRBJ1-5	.	CASSPSSGDQPQHF	TGTGCCAGCAGCCCCTCAAGTGGGGATCAGCCCCAGCATTTT
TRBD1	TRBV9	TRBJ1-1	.	CASSVGQGRTEAFF	TGTGCCAGCAGCGTGGGACAGGGAAGGACTGAAGCTTTCTTT
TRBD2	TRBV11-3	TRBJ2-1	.	CASSLGRLAGGPSSYNEQFF	TGTGCCAGCAGCTTAGGTCGACTAGCGGGAGGCCCAAGCTCCTACAATGAGCAGTTCTTC
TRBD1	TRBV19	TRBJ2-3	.	CASSTWTGSTDTQYF	TGTGCCAGTAGTACGTGGACAGGGTCCACAGATACGCAGTATTTT
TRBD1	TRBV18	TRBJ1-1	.	CASSPTTGGTEAFF	TGTGCCAGCTCTCCTACAACAGGGGGTACTGAAGCTTTCTTT
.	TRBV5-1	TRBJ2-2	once	CASSYYRDTGELFF	TGCGCCAGCAGCTACTACAGGGACACCGGGGAGCTGTTTTTT
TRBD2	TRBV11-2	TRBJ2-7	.	CASSSWGLADSYEQYF	TGTGCCAGCAGCTCATGGGGACTAGCGGATTCCTACGAGCAGTACTTC
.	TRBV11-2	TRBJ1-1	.	CASSFTGQAEAFF	TGTGCCAGCAGCTTCACGGGACAAGCAGAAGCTTTCTTT
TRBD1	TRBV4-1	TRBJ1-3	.	CASSQTGQVSGNTIYF	TGCGCCAGCAGCCAGACGGGACAGGTCTCTGGAAACACCATATATTTT
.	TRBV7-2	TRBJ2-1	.	CASSSLRGNEQFF	TGTGCCAGCAGCTCACTGAGGGGCAATGAGCAGTTCTTC
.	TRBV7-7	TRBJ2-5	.	CASSLDLIGTQYF	TGTGCTAGCAGCTTAGACCTAATAGGGACCCAGTACTTC
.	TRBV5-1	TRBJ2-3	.	CASSSLAQPVTDTQYF	TGCGCCAGCAGCTCCCTAGCACAACCCGTCACAGATACGCAGTATTTT
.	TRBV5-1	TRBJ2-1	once	CASSLIGYNEQFF	TGCGCCAGCAGCTTGATAGGTTACAATGAGCAGTTCTTC
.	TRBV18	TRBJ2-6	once	CASSSGLSGANVLTF	TGTGCCAGCTCATCAGGGTTATCTGGGGCCAACGTCCTGACTTTC
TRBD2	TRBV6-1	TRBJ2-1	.	CASSVLAGGAGNEQFF	TGTGCCAGCAGTGTATTAGCGGGGGGGGCAGGCAATGAGCAGTTCTTC
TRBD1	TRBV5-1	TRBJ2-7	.	CASSLEGQVYEQYF	TGCGCCAGCAGCTTGGAAGGACAGGTCTACGAGCAGTACTTC
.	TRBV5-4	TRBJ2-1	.	CASSLIGSYNEQFF	TGTGCCAGCAGCTTGATCGGCTCCTACAATGAGCAGTTCTTC
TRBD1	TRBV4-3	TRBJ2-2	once	CASSPGTGALLQNTGELFF	TGCGCCAGCAGCCCAGGGACAGGGGCCCTCCTACAGAACACCGGGGAGCTGTTTTTT
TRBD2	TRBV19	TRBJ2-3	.	CASSIRGFGGRAKDDTQYF	TGTGCCAGTAGTATACGGGGGTTTGGCGGGAGGGCCAAAGACGATACGCAGTATTTT
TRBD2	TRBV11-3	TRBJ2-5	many	CASSSSGTGGLEETQYF	TGTGCCAGCAGCTCTAGCGGCACGGGAGGGCTGGAAGAGACCCAGTACTTC
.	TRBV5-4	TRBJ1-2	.	CASSFGQGNNYGYTF	TGTGCCAGCAGCTTCGGCCAGGGAAATAACTATGGCTACACCTTC
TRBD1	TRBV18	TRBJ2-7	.	CASSPINLGQGADEQYF	TGTGCCAGCTCACCCATAAACTTGGGACAGGGGGCTGACGAGCAGTACTTC